Described below is a single T cell receptor (beta chain) sequence and its context. This same CDR3 is encoded by further DNA sequences in the sample. The germline V gene encodes CDR1 MNHEY and CDR2 SMNVEV (reference sequence). The J segment lost 4 bases and the V segment lost 2 bases, leaving 0 bases of the junction unmatched. The CDR3 is 14 residues long. The entry originates in a study of shared clonotypes between healthy human individuals. Each sample came from a Caucasian adult donor living in Nashville, Tennessee. Every unsorted PBMC PCR replicate was loaded with approximately 0.3 ug DNA, roughly 30,000 T cell genomes. Sequencing was performed with immunoSEQ multiplex PCR; in TCRdb, only in-frame clones are kept and a portion is missing. This table holds hundreds of thousands of clones, roughly 80% found once.

The sequence derives from a woman aged 40 to 50 in good health. Some clones in this sample may be carry-over from other donors' samples. The chain has TRBV27 and TRBJ2-3; 10 bases are shared with TRBD1. The material sequenced was PBMCs. As DNA, the CDR3 is TGTGCCAGCAGTTTAGGACAGGGGGCAGATACGCAGTATTTT. Protein sequence: CASSLGQGADTQYF.